The 4 T cell receptor beta chains in this list originate from one sample, sequenced in a study of OX40 agonist ivuxolimab in advanced cancers. Sequencing used immunoSEQ multiplex PCR; TCRdb keeps in-frame clones, though not all of them. Here the sample spans about 69,000 clones, 75% to 95% being singletons. Sequenced material: CD4+ or CD8+ T cells sorted from blood, taken in a trial of the OX40 agonist ivuxolimab. Receptors originate from an adult with an advanced solid tumor such as melanoma, head and neck, liver or kidney cancer.

The chain carries TRBV25-1 and TRBJ1-4, with D maybe TRBD1 (5 bases). Trimming removed 1 base from V and 7 bases from J, with 13 bases in between. Germline CDR1 reads MGHDK; CDR2 reads SYGVNS. The CDR3 loop spans 15 amino acids. CDR3 amino acids: CASSESGSGGEKLFF. The CDR3 nucleotides read TGTGCCAGCAGTGAATCAGGGTCGGGCGGTGAAAAACTGTTTTTT. Full variable domain (outside the CDR3, taken from reference TRBV25-1 and TRBJ1-4): EADIYQTPRYLVIGTGKKITLECSQTMGHDKMYWYQQDPGMELHLIHYSYGVNSTEKGDLSSESTVSRIRTEHFPLTLESARPSHTSQYLCASSESGSGGEKLFFGSGTQLSVL.

CDR3: CASSLSGDEQYF. As DNA, the CDR3 is TGTGCCAGCAGTTTATCAGGGGACGAGCAGTACTTC. This chain joins TRBV27 and TRBJ2-7; possibly TRBD1 for D (5 bases). CDR3 length equals 12 residues. Trimming shortened V by 0 bases and J by 5 bases, and 5 bases separated the two germline ends. Germline-derived CDR1 and CDR2 are MNHEY and SMNVEV (reference sequence).

The V gene is TRBV27, the J gene TRBJ2-7; TRBD1 might be the D (6 bases). Looked up from germline, CDR1 is MNHEY and CDR2 is SMNVEV (reference sequence). The CDR3 runs to 14 residues. V was shortened by 7 bases and J by 5 bases, with 18 bases between the two germline ends. CDR3 DNA: TGTGCCAGCACTCCTGTCGACAGGCTCGACGAGCAGTACTTC. Translating gives CASTPVDRLDEQYF.

V is TRBV7-6 and J is TRBJ2-2; 8 bases are a match to TRBD2. This CDR3 is 16 amino acids long. The germline V gene has CDR1 SGHVS and CDR2 FNYEAQ. J was trimmed by 6 bases and V by 1 base; bases with no gene match: 7. In DNA form, the CDR3 reads TGTGCCAGCAGCTTAGAGGGTAGCGGGATCTCCGGGGAGCTGTTTTTT. This encodes CASSLEGSGISGELFF.